One sample yielded the 21 T cell receptor beta chains listed below, sequenced in a study of cytomegalovirus exposure and HLA in healthy donors. The primer mix had 60 Vbeta and 13 Jbeta primers. Repertoires were generated with immunoSEQ multiplex PCR, while TCRdb's copy carries only in-frame clones and drops some. This sample has 75,000 to 90,000 clones, with around 78% found just once. Sequences were obtained from PBMCs. The receptors shown here come from a male donor in good health and CMV-seropositive.

V and J are TRBV18 and TRBJ2-3, with 9 nucleotides matching TRBD1. Germline V gene sequence: CDR1 KGHSH, CDR2 LQKENI. CDR3 size: 17 residues. V was pared by 2 bases and J by 3 bases, with 9 bases of the junction left unmatched. The CDR3: CASSPIGTGRITDTQYF. The CDR3 DNA sequence: TGTGCCAGCTCACCAATCGGGACAGGGCGGATTACAGATACGCAGTATTTT.

The rearrangement uses TRBV2 and TRBJ2-1; D may be TRBD2 (7 bases). V lost 2 bases to trimming and J lost 2 bases, with 13 bases between them. Germline CDR1 and CDR2: SNHLY and FYNNEI. The CDR3 sequence is 16 residues long. CDR3 residues: CASSELGGGTYNEQFF. In DNA, the CDR3 is TGTGCCAGCAGTGAATTGGGAGGGGGAACCTACAATGAGCAGTTCTTC.

The J gene is TRBJ2-1, the V gene TRBV30, with 8 bases lining up with TRBD2. Germline CDR1 is GTSNPN and CDR2 is SVGIG (reference sequence). CDR3 length: 14 amino acids. J gave up 4 bases and V 8 bases, and 10 bases lay outside the gene matches. This CDR3 is CAAISGGDYNEQFF. CDR3 DNA: TGTGCCGCCATCAGCGGGGGCGATTACAATGAGCAGTTCTTC.

The CDR3 loop is CASSYGTSGKVGELFF. The DNA for the CDR3 is TGTGCCAGCAGTTACGGGACTAGCGGGAAGGTCGGGGAGCTGTTTTTT. V is TRBV6-5 and J is TRBJ2-2; the match to TRBD2 covers 13 bases. Germline lookup yields CDR1 MNHEY and CDR2 SVGAGI. V lost 2 bases and J lost 7; bases outside the gene matches: 4. This CDR3 is built from 16 residues.

The chain carries TRBV6-5 and TRBJ2-5; 7 bases line up with TRBD2. The CDR3 totals 14 residues. Germline V gene data show CDR1 as MNHEY and CDR2 as SVGAGI. V was clipped by 8 bases and J by 4 bases; unmatched bases: 10. Written as DNA, the CDR3 is TGTGCCAGCCATACGTCGGCGGGGGTAGAGACCCAGTACTTC. Protein sequence: CASHTSAGVETQYF.

The CDR3 protein is CASTSPRVYEKLFF. CDR3 in DNA: TGTGCCAGCACTTCGCCCCGGGTTTACGAAAAACTGTTTTTT. The chain couples TRBV27 to TRBJ1-4; D is undetermined. The CDR3 length is 14 residues. Germline-derived CDR1 and CDR2 are MNHEY and SMNVEV (reference sequence). V lost 7 bases to trimming and J lost 8 bases, with 17 bases between them.

The rearrangement links TRBV6-5 to TRBJ2-7, with TRBD1 identical over 7 bases. Germline values: CDR1 MNHEY, CDR2 SVGAGI. Losses at the gene ends were 0 bases for V and 5 bases for J; bases not matched to a gene: 10. The CDR3 sequence is 16 residues long. As DNA, the CDR3 is TGTGCCAGCAGTTACTCAGTCGGTGCAGGGGGTAACGAGCAGTACTTC. It yields the protein CASSYSVGAGGNEQYF.

The chain joins TRBV5-1 to TRBJ2-5, with D possibly matching TRBD1 (5 bases). Germline V gene data show CDR1 as SGHRS and CDR2 as YFSETQ. V was shortened by 0 bases and J by 2 bases, with 8 bases between the two germline ends. The CDR3 has 14 residues. The chain's CDR3 is CASSLGGSQETQYF. In nucleotides, the CDR3 is TGCGCCAGCAGCTTGGGGGGCAGTCAAGAGACCCAGTACTTC.

The chain joins TRBV18 to TRBJ2-5, with D possibly matching TRBD1 (6 bases). Trimming took off 0 bases at V and 2 bases at J, with 16 bases between the two ends. In germline, CDR1 is KGHSH, CDR2 LQKENI. The CDR3 is made up of 17 amino acids. CDR3 sequence: CASSPPGTLPVQETQYF. The CDR3 nucleotides are TGTGCCAGCTCACCACCTGGGACACTACCCGTTCAAGAGACCCAGTACTTC.

The rearrangement uses TRBV28 and TRBJ1-1, with D tentatively TRBD1 (6 bases). Germline CDR1 reads MDHEN; CDR2 reads SYDVKM. With 1 base removed from V and 0 bases from J, the gap between germline ends came to 9 bases. The length of the CDR3 is 15 residues. The CDR3 reads CASSLYGGMNTEAFF. Here the CDR3 DNA reads TGTGCCAGCAGTTTATATGGGGGCATGAACACTGAAGCTTTCTTT.

The chain carries TRBV9 and TRBJ2-7; possibly TRBD2 for D (7 bases). Per germline, CDR1 SGDLS and CDR2 YYNGEE. This CDR3 contains 14 residues. V gave up 4 bases and J gave up 4 bases, with 15 bases separating them. The CDR3 reads CASSTGLGGYEQYF. CDR3 nucleotide sequence: TGTGCCAGCAGCACCGGACTAGGGGGATACGAGCAGTACTTC.

The rearrangement uses TRBV5-1 and TRBJ2-5; a weak D match, TRBD2 (6 bases). The CDR3 is 16 residues long. The germline CDR1 and CDR2 sequences are SGHRS and YFSETQ. Trimming pared 2 bases from V and 6 bases from J, leaving 20 bases between. The CDR3 DNA reads as TGCGCCAGCAGCTTACCCGGGACTTCCTTTATCAAGACCCAGTACTTC. Translated: CASSLPGTSFIKTQYF.

The chain has TRBV6-6 and TRBJ1-2; 11 bases are shared with TRBD1. Germline values: CDR1 MNHNY, CDR2 SVGAGI (reference sequence). The CDR3 sequence is 16 residues long. The ends lost 7 bases at V and 2 bases at J; junction bases unmatched: 9. The CDR3 DNA reads TGTGCCAGCACCAACCCGGGACAGGGGGGCAACTATGGCTACACCTTC. This translates into CASTNPGQGGNYGYTF.

Only one count was recorded for this clone. V is TRBV5-5 and J is TRBJ1-2; no clear D gene. CDR1 and CDR2 from the germline V gene are SGHKS and YYEKEE (reference sequence). This CDR3 spans 13 amino acids. Trimming removed 2 bases from V and 1 base from J, with 6 bases in between. CDR3 sequence reads: CASSLPGNYGYTF. The CDR3 DNA reads as TGTGCCAGCAGCTTACCGGGTAACTATGGCTACACCTTC. The variable domain in full, completed from reference TRBV5-5 and TRBJ1-2, reads DAGVTQSPTHLIKTRGQQVTLRCSPISGHKSVSWYQQVLGQGPQFIFQYYEKEERGRGNFPDRFSARQFPNYSSELNVNALLLGDSALYLCASSLPGNYGYTFGSGTRLTVV.

The J gene is TRBJ2-2, the V gene TRBV7-9; D call uncertain. With 7 bases removed from V and 6 bases from J, the gap between germline ends came to 12 bases. Germline CDR1 SEHNR, CDR2 FQNEAQ (reference sequence). The CDR3 extends over 13 amino acids. CDR3 DNA sequence: TGTGCCAGCACCCTCCCGTGGCCCGGGGAGCTGTTTTTT. As protein: CASTLPWPGELFF. Together with reference TRBV7-9 and TRBJ2-2, the CDR3 gives the full variable domain: DTGVSQNPRHKITKRGQNVTFRCDPISEHNRLYWYRQTLGQGPEFLTYFQNEAQLEKSRLLSDRFSAERPKGSFSTLEIQRTEQGDSAMYLCASTLPWPGELFFGEGSRLTVL.

CDR3 sequence reads: CASSVGVLRTGRTEAFF. The CDR3 nucleotides read TGTGCCAGCAGCGTAGGCGTTTTGAGGACAGGGCGGACTGAAGCTTTCTTT. The V gene is TRBV9, the J gene TRBJ1-1; 8 nucleotides line up with TRBD1. The germline gives CDR1 SGDLS, CDR2 YYNGEE. With 0 bases clipped from V and 5 bases from J, the junction kept 12 bases outside the gene matches. The CDR3 runs to 17 residues.

This clone was recorded a few times. The chain recombines TRBV5-1 with TRBJ1-1, with TRBD1 identical over 7 bases. V lost 4 bases and J lost 0; bases outside the gene matches: 9. The germline V gene encodes CDR1 SGHRS and CDR2 YFSETQ. There are 16 residues in the CDR3. The CDR3 loop reads CASSTMTGPLNTEAFF. The DNA of the CDR3 is TGCGCCAGCAGCACAATGACAGGGCCCCTGAACACTGAAGCTTTCTTT.

The CDR3 sequence: CASSFGSGSYEQYF. The CDR3, as DNA: TGTGCCAGCAGCTTTGGTAGCGGCTCCTACGAGCAGTACTTC. V usage is TRBV11-3 and J usage is TRBJ2-7; the D gene is possibly TRBD2 (6 bases). In germline, CDR1 is SGHNT, CDR2 YENEEA. The CDR3 loop spans 14 amino acids. V was trimmed by 3 bases and J by 0 bases, leaving 9 bases between them.

This clone was seen a handful of times. In DNA form, the CDR3 reads TGTGCCAGCAGTACCCAGCCGGACAGCTTCAATGAGCAGTTCTTC. Protein: CASSTQPDSFNEQFF. The chain uses TRBV6-1 and TRBJ2-1, with TRBD1 as a possible D gene (6 bases). V was clipped by 5 bases and J by 6 bases, with 17 bases between them. The germline gives CDR1 MNHNS, CDR2 SASEGT. The CDR3 contains 15 residues.

The rearrangement uses TRBV6-6 and TRBJ2-5, with 9 bases that match TRBD1. The CDR3 contains 13 residues. Germline V gives CDR1 MNHNY, CDR2 SVGAGI (reference sequence). The V and J ends lost 6 bases and 7 bases, in that order; junction bases with no gene match: 6. CDR3 loop: CASRVDRGGTQYF. CDR3 nucleotide sequence: TGTGCCAGCAGAGTGGACAGGGGTGGGACCCAGTACTTC.

This clone was seen a few times. CDR3 sequence: CASSPDKNYGYTF. The CDR3 DNA follows: TGTGCCAGCAGCCCCGACAAAAACTATGGCTACACCTTC. The V call is TRBV7-2, the J call TRBJ1-2; D ambiguous. Germline assignment: CDR1 SGHTA and CDR2 FQGNSA. V shed 5 bases and J shed 2 bases, with 9 bases lying between them. The CDR3 covers 13 residues.